A selection of T cell receptor beta chains follows, all from one sample in a study of cytomegalovirus exposure and HLA in healthy donors. Produced via immunoSEQ multiplex PCR; TCRdb's table is partial and in-frame only. This sample has some 84,000 clones, with roughly 90% found just once. The sequenced sample consisted of PBMCs. All receptors come from a man aged 25 to 45 in good health and CMV-seronegative. The CDR3 runs from the conserved cysteine through the conserved F or W. Clone size is shown for a subset of rows, as once, few, many or a class of expanded clone.

clone size | J gene | V gene | CDR3 protein
- | TRBJ2-2 | TRBV6-5 | CASSRLEVTGELFF
- | TRBJ1-3 | TRBV6-1 | CASRSGSGNTIYF
- | TRBJ2-2 | TRBV7-2 | CASSWGGVGTGELFF
- | TRBJ2-7 | TRBV4-2 | CASSQSFSGTPYEQYF
- | TRBJ1-4 | TRBV5-1 | CASSLGGRSNEKLFF
- | TRBJ2-5 | TRBV15 | CATSSPEKTGWGPETQYF
- | TRBJ2-1 | TRBV5-1 | CASSLAGRTEQFF
- | TRBJ1-1 | TRBV7-6 | CASSPGQTMNTEAFF
- | TRBJ1-1 | TRBV4-1 | CASSQVLANTEAFF
- | TRBJ2-6 | TRBV18 | CASSPPVGSSGANVLTF
- | TRBJ2-3 | TRBV2 | CASSEAGGTDTQYF
- | TRBJ2-5 | TRBV5-1 | CASSLAGPRETQYF
- | TRBJ1-2 | TRBV6-1 | CASSGSTRAARGRKTYGYTF
- | TRBJ2-1 | TRBV9 | CASSRDHGVHQFF
- | TRBJ2-3 | TRBV7-3 | CASSLGAGEYTQYF
- | TRBJ1-1 | TRBV18 | CASSPEGVRSEAFF
- | TRBJ2-7 | TRBV30 | CAWSGLIAGGYEQYF
- | TRBJ2-7 | TRBV29-1 | CSVSKPQGAGQYF
- | TRBJ1-5 | TRBV11-2 | CASSQVQGHGDQPQHF
- | TRBJ2-7 | TRBV27 | CASTLKSRPYEQYF
- | TRBJ2-5 | TRBV28 | CASRDRGKETQYF
once | TRBJ2-5 | TRBV6-1 | CASSERGQGAVETQYF